This entry lists 23 T cell receptor beta chains sequenced from one sample in a study of radiotherapy plus CTLA-4 blockade in lung cancer. TCRdb keeps only in-frame clones here, not all; method: immunoSEQ multiplex PCR. The data hold over 80,000 clones, with over 80% observed a single time. The starting material was peripheral blood, obtained from a patient treated with radiotherapy plus ipilimumab. All receptors come from a human donor with non-small cell lung cancer who had stable disease on radiotherapy plus ipilimumab.

The chain is built from TRBV6-1 and TRBJ1-1; D is possibly TRBD1 (6 bases). The CDR3 consists of 13 residues. CDR1 and CDR2 from the germline V gene are MNHNS and SASEGT. V was trimmed by 6 bases and J by 2 bases, leaving 10 bases between them. CDR3 residues: CASSWTANTEAFF. The CDR3 coding sequence is TGTGCCAGCAGCTGGACAGCAAACACTGAAGCTTTCTTT.

The V and J genes are TRBV19 and TRBJ2-3; TRBD2 agrees at 7 bases. The germline CDR1 and CDR2 sequences are LNHDA and SQIVND (reference sequence). The J segment lost 2 bases and the V segment lost 10 bases, leaving 12 bases of the junction unmatched. The CDR3 is 15 residues long. DNA of the CDR3: TGTGCCAACCCACGGGGGGAGGGACTCACAGATACGCAGTATTTT. Translation: CANPRGEGLTDTQYF.

This chain links TRBV9 with TRBJ2-5; D possibly matches TRBD1 or TRBD2 (6 bases each). V gave up 3 bases and J gave up 4 bases, with 19 bases separating them. There are 16 residues in the CDR3. Germline loops: CDR1 SGDLS, CDR2 YYNGEE. The CDR3 protein is CASSERPYGGGETQYF. The CDR3 DNA reads TGTGCCAGCAGCGAGCGCCCCTACGGGGGCGGAGAGACCCAGTACTTC.

This clone has a single count. The genes are TRBV7-6 and TRBJ2-1, with D tentatively TRBD2 (6 bases). V was shortened by 5 bases and J by 0 bases, with 14 bases between the two germline ends. Germline CDR1 SGHVS, CDR2 FNYEAQ. The CDR3 loop spans 16 amino acids. CDR3 DNA: TGTGCCAGCAGCACTAGTGGGGGGAGCTCCTACAATGAGCAGTTCTTC. Translating it yields CASSTSGGSSYNEQFF.

This clone appeared a few times. The chain links TRBV6-5 to TRBJ2-5, with D possibly TRBD1 on 6 matching bases. Germline CDR1 reads MNHEY; CDR2 reads SVGAGI. The CDR3 totals 14 residues. The ends were cut back, 4 bases at V and 6 bases at J, with 15 bases in the middle. CDR3 region: CASSFDGTQKTQYF. The CDR3 coding sequence is TGTGCCAGCAGTTTCGATGGGACACAGAAGACCCAGTACTTC.

To note about this clone: Other nucleotide sequences in the sample specify the same CDR3. Here the CDR3 reads CASSPDRGVEQYF. In nucleotides, the CDR3 is TGTGCCAGCTCACCGGACAGGGGCGTCGAGCAGTACTTC. The chain combines TRBV18 with TRBJ2-7, with 9 bases that match TRBD1. In germline, CDR1 is KGHSH, CDR2 LQKENI. The CDR3 has 13 residues. Germline trimming cut 3 bases from V and 6 bases from J; bases unmatched to any gene: 3.

This chain links TRBV27 with TRBJ1-3; D might be TRBD1 (6 bases). This CDR3 comprises 15 residues. Germline loops: CDR1 MNHEY, CDR2 SMNVEV (reference sequence). The ends were cut back, 6 bases at V and 0 bases at J, with 12 bases in the middle. In DNA form, the CDR3 reads TGTGCCAGCAGGACAACAGGGAACTCTGGAAACACCATATATTTT. It yields the protein CASRTTGNSGNTIYF.

The V and J genes are TRBV7-9 and TRBJ1-5; D remains ambiguous. Trimming took off 2 bases at V and 3 bases at J, with 11 bases between the two ends. CDR3 size: 15 residues. CDR1 SEHNR and CDR2 FQNEAQ come from the germline V gene (reference sequence). CDR3 residues: CASSLLGRDNQPQHF. DNA of the CDR3: TGTGCCAGCAGCTTACTCGGCCGGGACAATCAGCCCCAGCATTTT.

This clone was detected a few times. The V call is TRBV6-1, the J call TRBJ1-2; D gene uncertain. Trimming removed 1 base at V and 8 bases at J, with 11 bases between. The germline CDR1 and CDR2 sequences are MNHNS and SASEGT. The length of the CDR3 is 13 residues. CDR3 region: CASSEGLREGYTF. In DNA, the CDR3 is TGTGCCAGCAGTGAAGGTTTGAGGGAAGGCTACACCTTC.

The J gene is TRBJ2-2, the V gene TRBV7-6; 7 bases agree with TRBD1. With 5 bases clipped from V and 2 bases from J, the junction kept 5 bases outside the gene matches. Germline CDR1 reads SGHVS; CDR2 reads FNYEAQ. This CDR3 has 15 residues. The CDR3 region has the DNA TGTGCCAGCAGCAAAGACAGGGTTAACACCGGGGAGCTGTTTTTT. Amino acid sequence: CASSKDRVNTGELFF.

The rearrangement links TRBV25-1 to TRBJ1-1, with 8 bases lining up with TRBD1. Germline values: CDR1 MGHDK, CDR2 SYGVNS. With V trimmed by 6 bases and J by 6 bases, 12 bases remained unmatched. The CDR3 covers 15 residues. CDR3 DNA: TGTGCCAGCAGGGGCGACAGGGGTATACTCGCTGAAGCTTTCTTT. Translation gives CASRGDRGILAEAFF.

The chain carries TRBV10-3 and TRBJ1-6; no definite D call. The CDR3 consists of 14 residues. CDR1 and CDR2 (germline): ENHRY, SYGVKD. Trimming took 3 bases from V and 0 from J, leaving 3 bases between them. The CDR3 loop is CAISDSSYNSPLHF. The CDR3 nucleotides are TGTGCCATCAGTGACAGCTCCTATAATTCACCCCTCCACTTT.

A note on this clone: A read error may produce the germline difference seen at one junction end. The chain uses TRBV5-6 and TRBJ2-7, with 8 bases that match TRBD1. Germline-derived CDR1 and CDR2 are SGHDT and YYEEEE. This CDR3 comprises 14 residues. CDR3 region: CASSDGQGIYKQYF. DNA of the CDR3: TGTGCCAGCAGCGATGGACAGGGTATCTACAAGCAGTACTTC.

This clone appeared a few times. This chain joins TRBV19 and TRBJ2-2; D perhaps matches TRBD2 (6 bases). V lost 7 bases to trimming and J lost 4 bases, with 22 bases between them. CDR1 and CDR2 from the germline V gene are LNHDA and SQIVND (reference sequence). CDR3 length equals 17 residues. CDR3 in amino acids: CASNLGRDLRGTGELFF. In DNA, the CDR3 is TGTGCCAGTAACCTAGGCCGGGACTTACGCGGCACCGGGGAGCTGTTTTTT.

This clone was counted only a few times. The chain employs TRBV1 and TRBJ2-3; the table's D gene call, TRBD2, was not cross checked with the DNA. TRBV1 is a pseudogene segment. The CDR3 runs to 17 residues. CDR3 in DNA: TGCACCAGCAGCCCCGCCCCCGGGACTAGCGCATCGGATACGCAGTATTTT. It is translated as CTSSPAPGTSASDTQYF.

The rearrangement joins TRBV5-6 to TRBJ1-2; D perhaps matches TRBD1 (5 bases). Germline V gene data show CDR1 as SGHDT and CDR2 as YYEEEE. The CDR3 extends over 15 amino acids. The V end lost 1 base, the J end lost 8 bases, and 18 bases lay between the germline ends. CDR3 residues: CASSLTGARFGGYTF. The CDR3 nucleotides read TGTGCCAGCAGCTTGACTGGGGCCCGCTTCGGCGGCTACACCTTC.

This chain joins TRBV5-1 and TRBJ2-3; the D is unclear. In germline, CDR1 is SGHRS, CDR2 YFSETQ. This CDR3 has 14 amino acids. The V and J ends lost 4 bases and 0 bases respectively, with 9 bases between them. The CDR3 region has the DNA TGCGCCAGCAGCCCTCATCCTAGCACAGATACGCAGTATTTT. Translating it yields CASSPHPSTDTQYF.

The chain links TRBV9 to TRBJ2-5; the D is unclear. Germline V gene data show CDR1 as SGDLS and CDR2 as YYNGEE. V shed 4 bases and J shed 3 bases, with 10 bases lying between them. This CDR3 comprises 13 residues. CDR3 in amino acids: CASSRRPKETQYF. The DNA for the CDR3 is TGTGCCAGCAGCCGACGGCCCAAAGAGACCCAGTACTTC. The full variable domain, with the rest looked up from reference TRBV9 and TRBJ2-5, is DSGVTQTPKHLITATGQRVTLRCSPRSGDLSVYWYQQSLDQGLQFLIQYYNGEERAKGNILERFSAQQFPDLHSELNLSSLELGDSALYFCASSRRPKETQYFGPGTRLLVL.

This clone was observed a few times. This sequence joins TRBV10-3 and TRBJ1-5; the D is unclear. The V end was cut by 0 bases, the J end by 0 bases, with 6 bases between. The CDR3 consists of 15 residues. Per the germline V gene, CDR1 is ENHRY and CDR2 is SYGVKD. In nucleotides, the CDR3 is TGTGCCATCAGTGAGTCGTGGGGTAGCAATCAGCCCCAGCATTTT. It encodes CAISESWGSNQPQHF.

The chain couples TRBV7-2 to TRBJ1-1, with D possibly being TRBD1 (5 bases). This CDR3 spans 14 amino acids. The germline V gene has CDR1 SGHTA and CDR2 FQGNSA. V was pared by 5 bases and J by 6 bases, with 16 bases between. The CDR3 reads CASSPRGVRAEAFF. The CDR3, as DNA: TGTGCCAGCAGCCCCCGGGGCGTTAGGGCTGAAGCTTTCTTT.

This clone was recorded a few times. V and J are TRBV14 and TRBJ2-4, with D possibly matching TRBD2 (6 bases). Germline loops: CDR1 SGHDN, CDR2 FVKESK. Trimming removed 0 bases at V and 1 base at J, with 10 bases between. This CDR3 is built from 16 residues. The CDR3 loop is CASSQEVGGAKNIQYF. The DNA of the CDR3 is TGTGCCAGCAGCCAAGAGGTCGGAGGGGCCAAAAACATTCAGTACTTC.

The V gene is TRBV6-4, the J gene TRBJ2-3, with 11 bases aligning to TRBD2. The CDR3 is 15 amino acids. CDR1 and CDR2 (germline): MRHNA, SNTAGT. After removal of 8 bases from V and 4 bases from J, the junction contained 8 bases not matched to a gene. Here the CDR3 reads CASRPSGRSPDTQYF. The CDR3 nucleotides read TGTGCCAGCCGACCTAGCGGGAGGAGTCCAGATACGCAGTATTTT.

The chain recombines TRBV30 with TRBJ1-6; 7 bases line up with TRBD1. This CDR3 has 14 residues. Germline values: CDR1 GTSNPN, CDR2 SVGIG (reference sequence). The junction had 3 bases not matched to a gene; V was cut back by 0 bases and J by 7 bases. The CDR3 DNA follows: TGTGCCTGGAGTGTACAGGGGCGAAATTCACCCCTCCACTTT. It specifies CAWSVQGRNSPLHF.